The 32 T cell receptor beta chains in this list originate from one sample, sequenced in a study of radiation and T cells in renal cell carcinoma. Time point in this sample: blood 4 weeks post-SBRT, at nephrectomy. Treatment: 15 Gy SBRT to primary tumor, nephrectomy 4 weeks later. Sequencing used immunoSEQ multiplex PCR; TCRdb keeps in-frame clones, though not all of them. The table lists approximately 170,000 clones, 88% of them singletons. The sequencing used blood, collected from a patient whose treatment included radiotherapy and nephrectomy. Source of these receptors: a woman aged 50 to 65 with renal cell carcinoma.

The chain couples TRBV30 to TRBJ1-2, with TRBD1 identical over 8 bases. CDR1 is GTSNPN and CDR2 is SVGIG in the germline V gene (reference sequence). This CDR3 has 14 residues. The J segment lost 3 bases and the V segment lost 5 bases, leaving 8 bases of the junction unmatched. The CDR3 coding sequence is TGTGCCTGGGGCACAGGGGGGTTTGACTATGGCTACACCTTC. As protein: CAWGTGGFDYGYTF.

The chain carries TRBV11-3 and TRBJ2-1; TRBD2 matches at 7 bases. Looked up from germline, CDR1 is SGHNT and CDR2 is YENEEA. The CDR3 is made up of 13 amino acids. Unmatched junction bases numbered 6, after V lost 3 bases and J lost 10 bases. The CDR3 sequence is CASSLTSSDEQFF. CDR3 in DNA: TGTGCCAGCAGCTTGACTAGCTCAGACGAGCAGTTCTTC.

In nucleotides, the CDR3 is TGTGCCAGCAGCGTAGCGGGGGGGCTTAAAGAGACCCAGTACTTC. Translating it yields CASSVAGGLKETQYF. The chain is built from TRBV9 and TRBJ2-5, with TRBD2 matching over 8 bases. With 0 bases clipped from V and 3 bases from J, the junction kept 4 bases outside the gene matches. The CDR3 has 15 residues. CDR1 and CDR2 from the germline V gene are SGDLS and YYNGEE.

The V call is TRBV19, the J call TRBJ2-5, with a possible D match to TRBD1 (6 bases). The CDR3 has 15 residues. Trimming shortened V by 6 bases and J by 3 bases, and 17 bases separated the two germline ends. Germline lookup yields CDR1 LNHDA and CDR2 SQIVND (reference sequence). DNA for the CDR3: TGTGCCAGTAGCATTTCCTGGGACACCAAAGAGACCCAGTACTTC. It is translated as CASSISWDTKETQYF.

The chain joins TRBV7-8 to TRBJ1-5, with D possibly matching TRBD1 (6 bases). The V end was cut by 2 bases, the J end by 0 bases, with 14 bases between. Germline values: CDR1 SGHVS, CDR2 FQNEAQ. The CDR3 length is 17 residues. CDR3 DNA sequence: TGTGCCAGCAGCTTATACGGCGGACAGCCTAGCAATCAGCCCCAGCATTTT. Its protein product is CASSLYGGQPSNQPQHF.

The chain couples TRBV15 to TRBJ1-2; TRBD1 is a possible D gene (6 bases). Germline CDR1 LNHNV, CDR2 YYDKDF (reference sequence). The CDR3 sequence is 16 residues long. Trimming stripped 4 bases from V and 6 bases from J, with 21 bases between. CDR3 sequence reads: CATSTVGGRPLDGYTF. As DNA, the CDR3 is TGTGCCACCAGCACCGTTGGGGGGCGGCCACTCGATGGCTACACCTTC.

As regards this clone: The sample contains more than one DNA sequence encoding this CDR3. This sequence joins TRBV11-3 and TRBJ1-1; weak D call: TRBD1 (5 bases). V was clipped by 3 bases and J by 0 bases, with 5 bases between them. Germline CDR1 reads SGHNT; CDR2 reads YENEEA. The CDR3 contains 13 residues. CDR3 in amino acids: CASSLTVNTEAFF. For the CDR3, the DNA is TGTGCCAGCAGCTTGACAGTGAACACTGAAGCTTTCTTT.

V and J are TRBV4-1 and TRBJ1-5, with TRBD1 identical over 8 bases. V shed 0 bases and J 7 bases; nucleotides not matched to a gene: 8. The CDR3 contains 16 residues. Looked up from germline, CDR1 is MGHRA and CDR2 is YSYEKL. CDR3 amino acids: CASSQDPGQAWQPQHF. CDR3 bases: TGCGCCAGCAGCCAAGATCCGGGACAGGCGTGGCAGCCCCAGCATTTT.

The chain couples TRBV4-3 to TRBJ2-2, with 12 positions matching TRBD2. Germline V CDR1 and CDR2: LGHNA, YSLEER. The V and J ends lost 5 bases and 4 bases, in that order; junction bases with no gene match: 11. The CDR3 has 18 amino acids. The CDR3 sequence is CASSARLAGAPGTGELFF. CDR3 nucleotides: TGCGCCAGCAGCGCACGACTAGCGGGGGCCCCAGGCACCGGGGAGCTGTTTTTT.

This chain links TRBV7-9 with TRBJ2-1, with TRBD2 identical over 7 bases. Per the germline V gene, CDR1 is SEHNR and CDR2 is FQNEAQ (reference sequence). V was pared by 7 bases and J by 0 bases, with 9 bases of the junction left unmatched. The CDR3 extends over 16 amino acids. Written as DNA, the CDR3 is TGTGCCAGCACCAAATTCGGGGGGATCTCCTACAATGAGCAGTTCTTC. Protein product: CASTKFGGISYNEQFF. Variable domain in full (rest from reference TRBV7-9 and TRBJ2-1): DTGVSQNPRHKITKRGQNVTFRCDPISEHNRLYWYRQTLGQGPEFLTYFQNEAQLEKSRLLSDRFSAERPKGSFSTLEIQRTEQGDSAMYLCASTKFGGISYNEQFFGPGTRLTVL.

This chain joins TRBV5-1 and TRBJ1-5, with 7 bases lining up with TRBD1. Unmatched junction bases numbered 8, after V lost 4 bases and J lost 7 bases. The germline V gene has CDR1 SGHRS and CDR2 YFSETQ. CDR3 size: 14 residues. The DNA for the CDR3 is TGCGCCAGCAGCCCGACAGGGTCGTCACAGCCCCAGCATTTT. Residues: CASSPTGSSQPQHF.

The J gene is TRBJ2-7, the V gene TRBV20-1; D might be TRBD1 or TRBD2, each matching 6 bases. V lost 4 bases and J 5 bases, leaving 9 bases between the germline ends. The CDR3 consists of 11 residues. From germline, CDR1 is DFQATT and CDR2 SNEGSKA (reference sequence). In DNA, the CDR3 is TGCAGTGCTAAAGGGGGGCACGAGCAGTACTTC. Translated, it gives CSAKGGHEQYF.

This rearrangement joins TRBV5-1 to TRBJ2-1, with 7 bases identical to TRBD1. Germline V CDR1 and CDR2: SGHRS, YFSETQ. This CDR3 is 14 amino acids long. V lost 2 bases to trimming and J lost 6 bases; unmatched junction nucleotides: 5. CDR3 DNA: TGCGCCAGCAGCTTAAGAACAGGGGCCAATGAGCAGTTCTTC. Its protein product is CASSLRTGANEQFF.

The chain links TRBV7-3 to TRBJ2-1; no clear D gene. This CDR3 is built from 13 residues. Germline CDR1 is SGHTA and CDR2 is FQGTGA. Trimming stripped 5 bases from V and 9 bases from J, with 14 bases between. CDR3 coding DNA: TGTGCCAGCAGCGTATCGCAGGAAACTGAGCAGTTCTTC. Protein: CASSVSQETEQFF.

The CDR3: CAKNSGHGYTF. CDR3 in DNA: TGTGCCAAAAACTCTGGGCATGGCTACACCTTC. This rearrangement joins TRBV2 to TRBJ1-2; D is unclear. Trimming cost V 10 bases and J 6 bases, with 12 bases left between them. Germline-derived CDR1 and CDR2 are SNHLY and FYNNEI. The CDR3 is 11 residues long.

J is TRBJ2-5 and V is TRBV7-2, with 10 bases identical to TRBD2. Trimming cost V 3 bases and J 2 bases; bases outside gene matches: 6. This CDR3 has 16 residues. CDR1 is SGHTA and CDR2 is FQGNSA in the germline V gene. The CDR3 DNA follows: TGTGCCAGCAGCTTCCTAGCGGGGGAGATACAAGAGACCCAGTACTTC. This gives the protein CASSFLAGEIQETQYF.

V and J are TRBV7-2 and TRBJ1-5; D is unresolved. Trimming took 5 bases from V and 3 from J, leaving 11 bases between them. This CDR3 contains 14 residues. The germline V gene has CDR1 SGHTA and CDR2 FQGNSA. This CDR3 is CASSPDPDNQPQHF. The CDR3 DNA is TGTGCCAGCAGCCCCGACCCTGACAATCAGCCCCAGCATTTT.

V usage is TRBV7-2 and J usage is TRBJ1-3; no firm D call. V lost 1 base, J lost 0 bases, and 10 bases lay in between. The CDR3 sequence is 16 residues long. Germline V gene sequence: CDR1 SGHTA, CDR2 FQGNSA. Written as DNA, the CDR3 is TGTGCCAGCAGCTTAGAGATGGGGTTCTCTGGAAACACCATATATTTT. Amino acids: CASSLEMGFSGNTIYF.

V is TRBV4-3 and J is TRBJ2-1; D is uncertain. The germline V and J ends were trimmed by 1 base and 1 base, with 5 bases remaining between them. Germline values: CDR1 LGHNA, CDR2 YSLEER. The CDR3 runs 14 residues. The CDR3 here is CASSQGDSYNEQFF. The CDR3 bases are TGCGCCAGCAGCCAAGGGGATTCCTACAATGAGCAGTTCTTC.

V gene TRBV11-2 combines with J gene TRBJ1-3; TRBD1 might be the D (5 bases). V was pared by 6 bases and J by 0 bases, with 15 bases between. Germline V lookup: CDR1 SGHAT, CDR2 FQNNGV. There are 16 residues in the CDR3. The CDR3 DNA reads TGTGCCAGCAGTTCCATTAAGGGGAGCTCTGGAAACACCATATATTTT. Translating gives CASSSIKGSSGNTIYF.

V usage is TRBV9 and J usage is TRBJ2-3; 9 nucleotides agree with TRBD2. CDR1 is SGDLS and CDR2 is YYNGEE in the germline V gene. This CDR3 spans 15 amino acids. J lost 5 bases, V lost 0 bases, and 4 bases had no gene match. CDR3 sequence (DNA): TGTGCCAGCAGCGTAGGTGCGGGGGGGCGAGATACGCAGTATTTT. Its protein product is CASSVGAGGRDTQYF.

This clone was recorded once. V is TRBV6-6 and J is TRBJ1-4; 9 bases fit TRBD1. The CDR3 is 15 amino acids. Germline-derived CDR1 and CDR2 are MNHNY and SVGAGI (reference sequence). V gave up 6 bases and J gave up 5 bases; unmatched junction bases: 7. CDR3 protein: CASRETGGFNEKLFF. CDR3 coding DNA: TGTGCCAGCAGGGAAACAGGGGGCTTCAATGAAAAACTGTTTTTT.

The chain uses TRBV6-5 and TRBJ2-1; D not certain. The CDR3 totals 16 residues. CDR1 and CDR2 from the germline V gene are MNHEY and SVGAGI. V was pared by 2 bases and J by 0 bases, with 11 bases between. The CDR3 DNA follows: TGTGCCAGCAGTTACGGCTCCCTGAGCTCCTACAATGAGCAGTTCTTC. Residues: CASSYGSLSSYNEQFF.

This clone is a singleton in its sample. This chain uses TRBV5-5 with TRBJ2-1; TRBD1 matches at 12 bases. The ends lost 4 bases at V and 5 bases at J; junction bases unmatched: 4. There are 15 residues in the CDR3. Germline V CDR1 and CDR2: SGHKS, YYEKEE (reference sequence). The CDR3 here is CASSKGQGAHNEQFF. The CDR3 DNA reads TGTGCCAGCAGCAAGGGACAGGGGGCCCACAATGAGCAGTTCTTC.

The V gene is TRBV7-9, the J gene TRBJ2-1, with 7 bases fitting TRBD1. Germline values: CDR1 SEHNR, CDR2 FQNEAQ (reference sequence). Unmatched junction bases numbered 6, after V lost 1 base and J lost 15 bases. This CDR3 region has 12 residues. The CDR3 DNA sequence: TGTGCCAGCAGCTTAGATCAGGGGGTCGGGTTCTTC. Translated: CASSLDQGVGFF.

This clone has only one observation. The chain combines TRBV5-1 with TRBJ2-1; 10 bases agree with TRBD2. CDR1 is SGHRS and CDR2 is YFSETQ in the germline V gene. This CDR3 comprises 16 residues. The ends lost 0 bases at V and 6 bases at J; junction bases unmatched: 6. CDR3 loop: CASSLAVAGGGNEQFF. Here the CDR3 DNA reads TGCGCCAGCAGCTTGGCAGTAGCGGGGGGTGGCAATGAGCAGTTCTTC. The whole variable domain, filled in from reference TRBV5-1 and TRBJ2-1, reads KAGVTQTPRYLIKTRGQQVTLSCSPISGHRSVSWYQQTPGQGLQFLFEYFSETQRNKGNFPGRFSGRQFSNSRSEMNVSTLELGDSALYLCASSLAVAGGGNEQFFGPGTRLTVL.

The rearrangement uses TRBV7-2 and TRBJ2-1; 12 bases line up with TRBD2. The length of the CDR3 is 15 residues. Germline V gene lookup returns CDR1 SGHTA and CDR2 FQGNSA. Unmatched junction bases numbered 3, after V lost 5 bases and J lost 4 bases. The chain's CDR3 is CASSKTSGGYNEQFF. Here the CDR3 DNA reads TGTGCCAGCAGCAAGACTAGCGGGGGTTACAATGAGCAGTTCTTC.

This chain links TRBV27 with TRBJ2-5; TRBD2 aligns across 9 bases. The CDR3 totals 17 residues. Germline loops: CDR1 MNHEY, CDR2 SMNVEV (reference sequence). With 0 bases clipped from V and 4 bases from J, the junction kept 9 bases outside the gene matches. The CDR3 DNA reads as TGTGCCAGCAGTTTATCGAAAACTAGCGGGTTTTTAGAGACCCAGTACTTC. Its protein product is CASSLSKTSGFLETQYF.

This clone was counted a single time. The CDR3 DNA reads as TGTGCCAGTCACAGACAGGGGATGGGGGAGACCCAGTACTTC. This translates into CASHRQGMGETQYF. This chain connects TRBV19 to TRBJ2-5; TRBD1 matches at 8 bases. Germline loops: CDR1 LNHDA, CDR2 SQIVND (reference sequence). The CDR3 sequence is 14 residues long. Trimming at V came to 8 bases and at J to 5 bases, leaving 10 bases not matched to a gene.

The chain has TRBV6-6 and TRBJ2-7, with D possibly matching TRBD2 (5 bases). The CDR3 is made up of 13 amino acids. Germline CDR1 is MNHNY and CDR2 is SVGAGI (reference sequence). The germline V and J ends were trimmed by 4 bases and 2 bases, with 9 bases remaining between them. The CDR3 bases are TGTGCCAGCAGTTCCGGGAAAACCTACGAGCAGTACTTC. Translated: CASSSGKTYEQYF.

V and J are TRBV9 and TRBJ1-2; D is unclear. CDR3 length: 10 residues. The V end was cut by 5 bases, the J end by 8 bases, with 7 bases between. CDR1 SGDLS and CDR2 YYNGEE come from the germline V gene. This CDR3 is CASSRGGYTF. The CDR3 bases are TGTGCCAGCAGTCGAGGGGGCTACACCTTC.

Of note for this clone: This specimen includes other DNA sequences encoding the same CDR3. The rearrangement uses TRBV15 and TRBJ1-5, with D unclear. Trimming stripped 3 bases from V and 0 bases from J, with 3 bases between. Per the germline V gene, CDR1 is LNHNV and CDR2 is YYDKDF (reference sequence). The CDR3 contains 13 residues. CDR3 residues: CATSRGSNQPQHF. The CDR3 DNA sequence: TGTGCCACCAGCAGGGGTAGCAATCAGCCCCAGCATTTT.